The 5 T cell receptor beta chains given below trace back to one sample, sequenced in a study of T cells after yellow fever vaccination. TCRdb re-called the 5' RACE reads with MiXCR, one entry per CDR3 protein. There are about 230,000 distinct CDR3 sequences in the sample; less than 7.5% occur only once, and roughly 1% lies in the top ten. Sequencing used CD4+ T cells sorted from PBMCs, obtained on the day of the yellow fever booster vaccination. The source of these receptors is a man younger than 45 who received the YFV17D yellow fever vaccine.

As for this clonotype: Germline and junction disagree at one end, which may indicate a read error. J is TRBJ1-5 and V is TRBV5-1; D possibly corresponds to TRBD1 (6 bases). Germline values: CDR1 SGHRS, CDR2 YFSETQ. The CDR3 has 14 residues. In DNA, the CDR3 is TGCGCCAGCAGCCCCTCGGGGGCAAATCAGCACCAGCATTTT. This sequence encodes CASSPSGANQHQHF.

In its sample, this clonotype was seen many times. This chain uses TRBV5-4 with TRBJ2-3; D gene unclear. V dropped 3 bases and J dropped 3 bases, with 8 bases sitting between them. CDR3 size: 13 residues. The V gene's germline CDR1 is SGHNT and CDR2 YYREEE (reference sequence). The CDR3 DNA sequence: TGTGCCAGCAGCTCAGTGCTGACAGATACGCAGTATTTT. The encoded protein is CASSSVLTDTQYF.

There are a few counts of this clonotype. The chain is built from TRBV20-1 and TRBJ2-3, with 8 bases lining up with TRBD2. J was trimmed by 4 bases and V by 3 bases; bases with no gene match: 9. Per germline, CDR1 DFQATT and CDR2 SNEGSKA (reference sequence). The CDR3 has 15 residues. The CDR3 DNA follows: TGCAGTGCTAGCCGCGGGGGGCAGCCCGCAGATACGCAGTATTTT. Amino acids: CSASRGGQPADTQYF.

V usage is TRBV20-1 and J usage is TRBJ2-3, with D maybe TRBD1 (6 bases). CDR1 is DFQATT and CDR2 is SNEGSKA in the germline V gene (reference sequence). Trimming cost V 6 bases and J 5 bases, with 12 bases left between them. The CDR3 length is 12 residues. CDR3 in amino acids: CSAQGIKDTQYF. DNA for the CDR3: TGCAGTGCCCAGGGGATAAAAGATACGCAGTATTTT.

The rearrangement joins TRBV3-1 to TRBJ1-5; D uncertain. Trimming stripped 3 bases from V and 6 bases from J, with 6 bases between. Per germline, CDR1 LGHDT and CDR2 YNNKEL (reference sequence). The CDR3 consists of 12 residues. DNA for the CDR3: TGTGCCAGCAGCCAGGGTCGTCAGCCCCAGCATTTT. The encoded protein is CASSQGRQPQHF.